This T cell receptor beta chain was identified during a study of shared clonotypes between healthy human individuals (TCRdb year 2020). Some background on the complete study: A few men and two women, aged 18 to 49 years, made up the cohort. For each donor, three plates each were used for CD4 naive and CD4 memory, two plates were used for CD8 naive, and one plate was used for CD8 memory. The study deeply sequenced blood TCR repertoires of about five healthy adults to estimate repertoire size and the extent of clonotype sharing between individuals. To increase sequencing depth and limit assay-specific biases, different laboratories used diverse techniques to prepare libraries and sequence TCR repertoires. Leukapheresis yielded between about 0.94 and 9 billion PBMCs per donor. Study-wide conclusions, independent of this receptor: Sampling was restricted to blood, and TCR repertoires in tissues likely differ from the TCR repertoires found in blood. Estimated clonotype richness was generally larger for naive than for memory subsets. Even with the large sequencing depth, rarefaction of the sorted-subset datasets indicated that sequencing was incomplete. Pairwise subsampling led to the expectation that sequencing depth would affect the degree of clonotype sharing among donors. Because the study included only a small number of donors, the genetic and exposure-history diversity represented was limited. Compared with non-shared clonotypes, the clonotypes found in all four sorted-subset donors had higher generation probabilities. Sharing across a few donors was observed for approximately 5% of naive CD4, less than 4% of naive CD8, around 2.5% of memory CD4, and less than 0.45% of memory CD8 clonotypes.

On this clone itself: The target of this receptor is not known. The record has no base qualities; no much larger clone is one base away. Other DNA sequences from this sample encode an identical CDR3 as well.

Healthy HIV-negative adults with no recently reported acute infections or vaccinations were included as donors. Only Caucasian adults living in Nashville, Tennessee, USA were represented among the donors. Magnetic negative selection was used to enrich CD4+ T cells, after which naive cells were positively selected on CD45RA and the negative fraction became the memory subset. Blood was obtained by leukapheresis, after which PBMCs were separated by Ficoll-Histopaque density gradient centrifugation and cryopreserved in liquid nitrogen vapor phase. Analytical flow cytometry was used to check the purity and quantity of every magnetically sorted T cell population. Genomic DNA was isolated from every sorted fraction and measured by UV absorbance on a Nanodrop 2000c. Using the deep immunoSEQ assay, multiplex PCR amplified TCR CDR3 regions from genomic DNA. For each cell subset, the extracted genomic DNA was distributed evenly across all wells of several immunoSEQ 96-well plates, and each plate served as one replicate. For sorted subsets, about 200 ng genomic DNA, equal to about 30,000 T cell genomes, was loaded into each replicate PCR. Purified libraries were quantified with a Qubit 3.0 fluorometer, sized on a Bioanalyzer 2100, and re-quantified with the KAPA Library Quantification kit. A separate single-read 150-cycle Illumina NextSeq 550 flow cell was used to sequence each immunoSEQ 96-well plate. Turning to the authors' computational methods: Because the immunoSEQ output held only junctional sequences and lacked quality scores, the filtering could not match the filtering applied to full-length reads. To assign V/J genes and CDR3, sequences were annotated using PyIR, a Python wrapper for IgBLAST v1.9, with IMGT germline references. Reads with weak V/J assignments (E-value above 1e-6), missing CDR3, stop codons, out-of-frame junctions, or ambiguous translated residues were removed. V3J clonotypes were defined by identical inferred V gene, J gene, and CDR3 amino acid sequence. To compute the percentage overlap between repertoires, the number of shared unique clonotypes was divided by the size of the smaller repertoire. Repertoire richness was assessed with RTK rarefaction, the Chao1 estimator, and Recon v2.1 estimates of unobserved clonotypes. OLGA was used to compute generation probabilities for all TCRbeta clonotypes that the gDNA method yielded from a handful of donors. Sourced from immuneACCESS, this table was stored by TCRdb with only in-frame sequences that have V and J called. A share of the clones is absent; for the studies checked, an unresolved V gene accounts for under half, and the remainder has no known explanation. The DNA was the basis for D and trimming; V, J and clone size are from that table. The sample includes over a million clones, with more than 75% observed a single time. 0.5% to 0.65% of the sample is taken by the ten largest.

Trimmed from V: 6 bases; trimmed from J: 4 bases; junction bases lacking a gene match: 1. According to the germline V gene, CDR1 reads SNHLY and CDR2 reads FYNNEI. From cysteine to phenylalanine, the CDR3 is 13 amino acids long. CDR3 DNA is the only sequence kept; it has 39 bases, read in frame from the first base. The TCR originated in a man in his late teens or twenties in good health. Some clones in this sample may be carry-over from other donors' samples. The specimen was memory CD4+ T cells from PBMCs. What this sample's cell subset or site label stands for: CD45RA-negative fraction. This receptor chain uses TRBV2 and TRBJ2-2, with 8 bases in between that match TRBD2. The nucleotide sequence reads TGTGCCAGCAGAGGGACTAGCACCGGGGAGCTGTTTTTT. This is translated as CASRGTSTGELFF.